This T cell receptor beta chain comes out of a study of molecular identifiers for immune sequencing clone quantification. About this clonotype: This clone may be a read error of a much larger clone one base away.

Germline lookup yields CDR1 LGHNA and CDR2 YSLEER. CDR3 length: 16 amino acids. TCRdb called the PCR reads again in MiXCR, with one record for every CDR3 protein. The table records 5,500 or so distinct CDR3 sequences, 15% to 20% of them present only once. The source material was naive CD8+ T cells from blood, with Jurkat cell RNA spiked in. Indicated subset: FACS-sorted CD8+CD4-CCR7+CD45RA+ naive T cells. The TCR originated in a human donor in good health. Some libraries in this study had Jurkat cell RNA spiked in. This chain uses TRBV4-3 with TRBJ2-7; D is ambiguous. The CDR3 region is CANSHLVLTGNYEQYF. CDR3 DNA sequence: TGCGCCAACAGCCACTTAGTCCTAACTGGGAACTACGAGCAGTACTTC.